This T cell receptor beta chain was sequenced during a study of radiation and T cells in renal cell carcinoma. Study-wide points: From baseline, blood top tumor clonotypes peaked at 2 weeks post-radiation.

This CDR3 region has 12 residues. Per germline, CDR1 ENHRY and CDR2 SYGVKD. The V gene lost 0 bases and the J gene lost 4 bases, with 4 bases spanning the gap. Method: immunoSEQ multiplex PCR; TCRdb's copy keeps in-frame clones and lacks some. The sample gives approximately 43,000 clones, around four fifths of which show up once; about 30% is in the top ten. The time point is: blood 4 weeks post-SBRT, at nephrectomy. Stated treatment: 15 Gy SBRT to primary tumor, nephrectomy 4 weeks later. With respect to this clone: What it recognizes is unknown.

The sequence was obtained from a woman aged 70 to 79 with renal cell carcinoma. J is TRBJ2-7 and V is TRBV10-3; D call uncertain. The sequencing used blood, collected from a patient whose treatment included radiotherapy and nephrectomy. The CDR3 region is CAISESRYEQYF. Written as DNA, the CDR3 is TGTGCCATCAGTGAGTCGAGGTACGAGCAGTACTTC.